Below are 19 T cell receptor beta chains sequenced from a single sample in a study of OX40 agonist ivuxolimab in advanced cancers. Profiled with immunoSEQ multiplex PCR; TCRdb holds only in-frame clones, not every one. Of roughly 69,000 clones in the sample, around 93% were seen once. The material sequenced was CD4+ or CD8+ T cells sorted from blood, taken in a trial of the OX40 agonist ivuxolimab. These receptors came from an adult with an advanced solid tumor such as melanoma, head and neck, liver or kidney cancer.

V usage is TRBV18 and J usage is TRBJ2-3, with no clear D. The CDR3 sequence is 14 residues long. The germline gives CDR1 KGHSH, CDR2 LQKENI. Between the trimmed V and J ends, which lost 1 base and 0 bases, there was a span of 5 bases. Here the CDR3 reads CASSPLQSTDTQYF. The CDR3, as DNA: TGTGCCAGCTCACCACTGCAGAGCACAGATACGCAGTATTTT.

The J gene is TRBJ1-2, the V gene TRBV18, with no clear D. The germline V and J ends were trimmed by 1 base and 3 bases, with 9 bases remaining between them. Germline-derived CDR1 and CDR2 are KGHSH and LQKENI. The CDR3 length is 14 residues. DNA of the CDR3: TGTGCCAGCTCACCACTCACGACTGACTATGGCTACACCTTC. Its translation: CASSPLTTDYGYTF.

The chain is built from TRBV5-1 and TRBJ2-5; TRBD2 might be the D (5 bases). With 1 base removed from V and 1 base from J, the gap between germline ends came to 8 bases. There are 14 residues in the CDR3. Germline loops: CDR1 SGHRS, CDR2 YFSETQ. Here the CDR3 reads CASSLTSGQETQYF. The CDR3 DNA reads TGCGCCAGCAGCTTGACCAGCGGCCAAGAGACCCAGTACTTC.

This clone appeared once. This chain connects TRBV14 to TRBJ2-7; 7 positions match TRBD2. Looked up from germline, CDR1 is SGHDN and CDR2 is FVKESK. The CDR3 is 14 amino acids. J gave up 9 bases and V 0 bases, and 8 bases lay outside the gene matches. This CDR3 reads CASSQDSGTNGQYF. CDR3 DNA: TGTGCCAGCAGCCAAGACTCCGGGACTAATGGGCAGTACTTC.

The CDR3 sequence: CASPPRVPGLLGVNEKLFF. CDR3 sequence (DNA): TGTGCCAGCCCCCCGAGGGTCCCGGGTCTTCTGGGGGTCAATGAAAAACTGTTTTTT. V usage is TRBV11-3 and J usage is TRBJ1-4; D is perhaps TRBD1 (5 bases). There are 19 residues in the CDR3. The germline V gene has CDR1 SGHNT and CDR2 YENEEA. Deletions cut 8 bases from V and 5 bases from J, with 30 bases between. The variable domain in full, with the rest retrieved from reference TRBV11-3 and TRBJ1-4, is EAGVVQSPRYKIIEKKQPVAFWCNPISGHNTLYWYLQNLGQGPELLIRYENEEAVDDSQLPKDRFSAERLKGVDSTLKIQPAELGDSAVYLCASPPRVPGLLGVNEKLFFGSGTQLSVL.

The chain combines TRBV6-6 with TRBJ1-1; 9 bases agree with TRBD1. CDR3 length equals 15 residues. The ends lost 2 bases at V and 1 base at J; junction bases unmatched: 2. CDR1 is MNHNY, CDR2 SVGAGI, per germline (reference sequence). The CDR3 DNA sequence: TGTGCCAGCAGTTACACAGGGGGCCAGAACACTGAAGCTTTCTTT. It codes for CASSYTGGQNTEAFF.

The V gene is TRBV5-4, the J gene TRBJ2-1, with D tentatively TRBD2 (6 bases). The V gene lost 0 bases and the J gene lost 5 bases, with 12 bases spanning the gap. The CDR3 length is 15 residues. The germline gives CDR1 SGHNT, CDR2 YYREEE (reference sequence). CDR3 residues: CASSLASLAHNEQFF. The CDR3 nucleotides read TGTGCCAGCAGCTTGGCCTCACTAGCCCACAATGAGCAGTTCTTC. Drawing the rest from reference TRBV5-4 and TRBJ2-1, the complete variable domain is ETGVTQSPTHLIKTRGQQVTLRCSSQSGHNTVSWYQQALGQGPQFIFQYYREEENGRGNFPPRFSGLQFPNYSSELNVNALELDDSALYLCASSLASLAHNEQFFGPGTRLTVL.

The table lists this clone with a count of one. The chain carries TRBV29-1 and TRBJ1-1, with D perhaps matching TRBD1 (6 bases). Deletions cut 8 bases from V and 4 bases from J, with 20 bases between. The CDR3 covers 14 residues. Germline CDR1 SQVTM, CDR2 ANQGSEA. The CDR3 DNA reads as TGCAGCATCCAAATAGGGGGTTTCGGCACTGAAGCTTTCTTT. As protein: CSIQIGGFGTEAFF. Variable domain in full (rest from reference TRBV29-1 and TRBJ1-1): SAVISQKPSRDICQRGTSLTIQCQVDSQVTMMFWYRQQPGQSLTLIATANQGSEATYESGFVIDKFPISRPNLTFSTLTVSNMSPEDSSIYLCSIQIGGFGTEAFFGQGTRLTVV.

CDR3 sequence reads: CASSPEGLAVQYF. The CDR3 nucleotides read TGCGCCAGCAGCCCAGAGGGACTAGCGGTTCAGTACTTC. The chain uses TRBV5-1 and TRBJ2-7, with 11 positions matching TRBD2. The CDR3 has 13 amino acids. From germline, CDR1 is SGHRS and CDR2 YFSETQ. After removal of 4 bases from V and 10 bases from J, the junction contained 7 bases not matched to a gene.

CDR3 nucleotide sequence: TGTGCCACCCGATCCCTAGCGGGAGCCGGGAACACCGGGGAGCTGTTTTTT. This translates into CATRSLAGAGNTGELFF. This rearrangement joins TRBV11-2 to TRBJ2-2, with 10 bases that match TRBD2. V trimming: 10 bases; J trimming: 1 base; junction bases outside the gene matches: 12. The germline CDR1 and CDR2 sequences are SGHAT and FQNNGV. The CDR3 loop spans 17 amino acids.

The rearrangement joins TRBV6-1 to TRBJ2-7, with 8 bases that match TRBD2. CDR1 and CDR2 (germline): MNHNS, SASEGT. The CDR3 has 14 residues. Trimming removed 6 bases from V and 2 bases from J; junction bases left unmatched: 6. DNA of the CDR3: TGTGCCAGCAGCCCGGGGGGGGTTGCCTACGAGCAGTACTTC. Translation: CASSPGGVAYEQYF.

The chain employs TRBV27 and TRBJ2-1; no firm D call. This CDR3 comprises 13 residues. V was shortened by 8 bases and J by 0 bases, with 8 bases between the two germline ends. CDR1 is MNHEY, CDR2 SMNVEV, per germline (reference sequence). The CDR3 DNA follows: TGTGCCAGCGGGTCATACTCCTACAATGAGCAGTTCTTC. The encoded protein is CASGSYSYNEQFF.

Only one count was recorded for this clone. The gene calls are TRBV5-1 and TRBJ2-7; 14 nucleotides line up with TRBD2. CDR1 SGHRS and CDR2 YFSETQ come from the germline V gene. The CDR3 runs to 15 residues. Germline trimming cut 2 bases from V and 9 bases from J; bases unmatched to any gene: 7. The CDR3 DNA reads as TGCGCCAGCAGCTTCGGACTAGCGGGAGGTCATGGGCAGTACTTC. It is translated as CASSFGLAGGHGQYF.

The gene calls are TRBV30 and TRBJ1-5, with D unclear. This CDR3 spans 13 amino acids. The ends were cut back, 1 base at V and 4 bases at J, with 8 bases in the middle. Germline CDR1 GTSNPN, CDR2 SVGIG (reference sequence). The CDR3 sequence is CAWSALDNQPQHF. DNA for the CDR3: TGTGCCTGGAGTGCCCTCGATAATCAGCCCCAGCATTTT.

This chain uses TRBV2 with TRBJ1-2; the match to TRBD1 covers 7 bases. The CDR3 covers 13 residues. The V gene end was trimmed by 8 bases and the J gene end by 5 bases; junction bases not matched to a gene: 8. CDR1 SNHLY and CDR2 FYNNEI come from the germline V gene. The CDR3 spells CASGSNRGYGYTF. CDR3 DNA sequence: TGTGCCAGCGGATCTAACAGGGGTTATGGCTACACCTTC.

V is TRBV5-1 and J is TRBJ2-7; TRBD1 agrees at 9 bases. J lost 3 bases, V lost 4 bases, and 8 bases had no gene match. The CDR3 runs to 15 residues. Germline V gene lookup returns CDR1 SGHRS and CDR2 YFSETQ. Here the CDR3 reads CASSRTGGDGYEQYF. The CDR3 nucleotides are TGCGCCAGCAGCCGCACAGGGGGCGATGGCTACGAGCAGTACTTC. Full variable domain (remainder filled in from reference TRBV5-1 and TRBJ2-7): KAGVTQTPRYLIKTRGQQVTLSCSPISGHRSVSWYQQTPGQGLQFLFEYFSETQRNKGNFPGRFSGRQFSNSRSEMNVSTLELGDSALYLCASSRTGGDGYEQYFGPGTRLTVT.

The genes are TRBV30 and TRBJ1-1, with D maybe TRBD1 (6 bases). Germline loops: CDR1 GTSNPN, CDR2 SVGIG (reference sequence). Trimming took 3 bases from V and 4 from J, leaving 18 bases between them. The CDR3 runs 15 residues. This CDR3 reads CAWSSWGGGVTEAFF. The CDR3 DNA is TGTGCCTGGAGCTCCTGGGGGGGCGGGGTCACTGAAGCTTTCTTT.

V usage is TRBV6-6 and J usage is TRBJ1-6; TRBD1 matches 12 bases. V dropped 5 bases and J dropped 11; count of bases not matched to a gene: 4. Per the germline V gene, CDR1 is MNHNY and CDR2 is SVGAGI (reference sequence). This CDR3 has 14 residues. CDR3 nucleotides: TGTGCCAGCAGTGGGACAGGGGGCAATCCACCCCTCCACTTT. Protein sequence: CASSGTGGNPPLHF.

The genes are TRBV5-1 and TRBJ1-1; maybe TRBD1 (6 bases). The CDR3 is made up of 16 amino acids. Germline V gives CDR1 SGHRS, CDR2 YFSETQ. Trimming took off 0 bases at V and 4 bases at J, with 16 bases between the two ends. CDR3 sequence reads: CASSLELQGGGTEAFF. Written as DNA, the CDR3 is TGCGCCAGCAGCTTGGAATTACAGGGTGGAGGCACTGAAGCTTTCTTT.